What follows are 12 T cell receptor beta chains derived from one specimen sequenced in a study of shared clonotypes between healthy human individuals. Clones were read by immunoSEQ multiplex PCR, and TCRdb kept only the in-frame ones, dropping some. This table has some 600,000 clones, 95% to 96% appearing once. CD8 cells classed as naive were CD45RO-negative and positively selected for CCR7, excluding terminally differentiated effector memory CD45RA+ cells. Sequenced material: naive CD8+ T cells sorted from blood. The receptor source for this set is a woman aged 30 to 39 in good health.

The chain has TRBV27 and TRBJ2-1; D gene unclear. Looked up from germline, CDR1 is MNHEY and CDR2 is SMNVEV (reference sequence). The CDR3 extends over 14 amino acids. V was trimmed by 2 bases and J by 4 bases, leaving 9 bases between them. CDR3: CASSLVPPYNEQFF. CDR3 DNA sequence: TGTGCCAGCAGTTTAGTGCCTCCTTACAATGAGCAGTTCTTC.

Comment on this clone: Within the sample, other DNA sequences also encode this same CDR3. This sequence joins TRBV4-1 and TRBJ1-5, with D uncertain. V was cut by 0 bases and J by 1 base, with 4 bases left in between. Germline-derived CDR1 and CDR2 are MGHRA and YSYEKL. The CDR3 is 14 amino acids. CDR3 coding DNA: TGCGCCAGCAGCCAAGATCGGAGCAATCAGCCCCAGCATTTT. Its protein is CASSQDRSNQPQHF.

CDR3 in amino acids: CASSLKADSYEQYF. The DNA of the CDR3 is TGTGCCAGCAGCTTAAAAGCGGACTCCTACGAGCAGTACTTC. The genes are TRBV7-8 and TRBJ2-7; D might be TRBD2 (5 bases). This CDR3 has 14 amino acids. Germline-derived CDR1 and CDR2 are SGHVS and FQNEAQ. Trimming took off 2 bases at V and 0 bases at J, with 8 bases between the two ends.

The V call is TRBV9, the J call TRBJ2-7, with D tentatively TRBD1 (5 bases). This CDR3 has 14 amino acids. Trimming removed 4 bases at V and 3 bases at J, with 14 bases between. Germline-derived CDR1 and CDR2 are SGDLS and YYNGEE. The CDR3 loop reads CASSSQPDSYEQYF. The CDR3, as DNA: TGTGCCAGCAGCAGCCAACCAGACAGCTACGAGCAGTACTTC.

This chain connects TRBV10-1 to TRBJ2-2, with D uncertain. Germline CDR1 and CDR2: WNHNN and SYGVQD (reference sequence). The V gene lost 6 bases and the J gene lost 0 bases, with 5 bases spanning the gap. The CDR3 runs 13 residues. CDR3 region: CASSLTNTGELFF. As DNA, the CDR3 is TGCGCCAGCAGCTTAACGAACACCGGGGAGCTGTTTTTT.

This chain uses TRBV6-1 with TRBJ2-7, with D perhaps given as TRBD1 or TRBD2 (5 bases each). The germline V gene has CDR1 MNHNS and CDR2 SASEGT. There are 13 residues in the CDR3. The V end lost 4 bases, the J end lost 3 bases, and 10 bases lay between the germline ends. The CDR3 nucleotides read TGTGCCAGCAGTGGGGACGGGTACTACGAGCAGTACTTC. Translated: CASSGDGYYEQYF.

J is TRBJ1-4 and V is TRBV4-1, with a tentative D call TRBD1 (5 bases). Germline values: CDR1 MGHRA, CDR2 YSYEKL. The ends were cut back, 5 bases at V and 8 bases at J, with 12 bases in the middle. The CDR3 is 13 amino acids. CDR3 amino acids: CASSGRGREKLFF. CDR3 sequence (DNA): TGCGCCAGCAGCGGTAGGGGCCGCGAAAAACTGTTTTTT.

The V call is TRBV4-1, the J call TRBJ2-1, with 8 bases identical to TRBD2. V gave up 1 base and J gave up 6 bases; unmatched junction bases: 11. The CDR3 totals 17 residues. Looked up from germline, CDR1 is MGHRA and CDR2 is YSYEKL. CDR3: CASSQASSGSPPNEQFF. The DNA of the CDR3 is TGCGCCAGCAGCCAAGCCTCTAGCGGGTCGCCCCCCAATGAGCAGTTCTTC.

About this clone: This sample includes further DNA sequences coding for the same CDR3. The V gene is TRBV29-1, the J gene TRBJ2-1, with TRBD2 identical over 8 bases. Trimming removed 3 bases from V and 0 bases from J; junction bases left unmatched: 4. The germline CDR1 and CDR2 sequences are SQVTM and ANQGSEA. This CDR3 region has 15 residues. Written as DNA, the CDR3 is TGCAGCGTTGACGGGAGGGAGGGCTCCTACAATGAGCAGTTCTTC. Protein: CSVDGREGSYNEQFF.

The rearrangement joins TRBV28 to TRBJ1-2, with D perhaps TRBD1 (6 bases). Trimming shortened V by 2 bases and J by 6 bases, and 16 bases separated the two germline ends. The CDR3 is 15 residues long. The germline gives CDR1 MDHEN, CDR2 SYDVKM. CDR3 nucleotides: TGTGCCAGCAGTTTAGTAGCAGGGGTCGGCAATGGCTACACCTTC. This gives the protein CASSLVAGVGNGYTF.

The J gene is TRBJ2-7, the V gene TRBV13, with 11 bases lining up with TRBD2. With V trimmed by 1 base and J by 2 bases, 1 base remained unmatched. Looked up from germline, CDR1 is PRHDT and CDR2 is FYEKMQ (reference sequence). The CDR3 is made up of 15 amino acids. The CDR3 here is CASSLALAGAYEQYF. DNA of the CDR3: TGTGCCAGCAGCTTAGCACTAGCGGGGGCCTACGAGCAGTACTTC.

This rearrangement joins TRBV7-9 to TRBJ2-2; TRBD2 agrees at 10 bases. V lost 7 bases, J lost 1 base, and 6 bases stayed unmatched. In germline, CDR1 is SEHNR, CDR2 FQNEAQ (reference sequence). CDR3 length: 16 amino acids. In nucleotides, the CDR3 is TGTGCCAGCATGGGAACTAGCGGGAAGAACACCGGGGAGCTGTTTTTT. This sequence encodes CASMGTSGKNTGELFF.